This entry lists 29 T cell receptor beta chains sequenced from one sample in a study of blood T cells in healthy people across ages. Sample-barcoded 5' priming and a J-beta primer mix drove a second PCR of roughly 7 to 11 cycles. TCRdb reprocessed the 5' RACE reads with MiXCR, giving one entry per CDR3 protein. Here the sample spans about 840,000 distinct CDR3 sequences, under 35% being singletons. The same data also went into a second study, on T cells of mothers and their children.

Sequenced input: blood. The receptors come from a woman in her forties in good health.

The chain is built from TRBV20-1 and TRBJ1-1; D is ambiguous. The germline gives CDR1 DFQATT, CDR2 SNEGSKA (reference sequence). The CDR3 loop spans 13 amino acids. V lost 3 bases and J 2 bases, leaving 10 bases between the germline ends. This chain's CDR3 is CSASPGTNTEAFF. Written as DNA, the CDR3 is TGCAGTGCTAGCCCGGGAACCAACACTGAAGCTTTCTTT.

The rearrangement joins TRBV28 to TRBJ1-2, with D tentatively TRBD1 (5 bases). Trimming shortened V by 7 bases and J by 2 bases, and 14 bases separated the two germline ends. The CDR3 sequence is 14 residues long. Per germline, CDR1 MDHEN and CDR2 SYDVKM. The CDR3 loop reads CASNRWQGNYGYTF. The CDR3 nucleotides are TGTGCCAGCAACCGATGGCAGGGAAACTATGGCTACACCTTC.

Remarks on this clonotype: The junction departs from the called germline gene at one end, perhaps through a read error. The rearrangement uses TRBV7-3 and TRBJ2-2; TRBD2 matches at 8 bases. This CDR3 comprises 17 residues. The germline V gene encodes CDR1 SGHTA and CDR2 FQGTGA. Here the CDR3 DNA reads TGTGCCAGCAGCTCCGGGAGGGCTAGCGCGAACACCAGGGAGCTGTTTTTT. Its protein product is CASSSGRASANTRELFF. Full variable domain (remainder filled in from reference TRBV7-3 and TRBJ2-2): GAGVSQTPSNKVTEKGKYVELRCDPISGHTALYWYRQSLGQGPEFLIYFQGTGAADDSGLPNDRFFAVRPEGSVSTLKIQRTERGDSAVYLCASSSGRASANTRELFFGEGSRLTVL.

The chain is built from TRBV5-1 and TRBJ2-3; 9 nucleotides line up with TRBD2. CDR1 and CDR2 (germline): SGHRS, YFSETQ. The CDR3 loop spans 16 amino acids. With 1 base clipped from V and 3 bases from J, the junction kept 6 bases outside the gene matches. The CDR3 protein is CASSLLASGETDTQYF. The CDR3 coding sequence is TGCGCCAGCAGCTTGCTAGCTAGCGGGGAGACAGATACGCAGTATTTT.

Comment on this clonotype: A much larger clone differs from this one at a single base, so this may be a read error. The chain employs TRBV12-3 or TRBV12-4 and TRBJ2-5; a possible D gene is TRBD2 (7 bases). The V end was cut by 4 bases, the J end by 4 bases, with 16 bases between. The CDR3 loop spans 15 amino acids. The CDR3 region has the DNA TGTGCCAGCAGTTATCTTACGGGGGGCCCAGAGACCCAGTACTTC. This codes for CASSYLTGGPETQYF.

As regards this clonotype: This may be a read error, as it is one base from a much larger clone. The CDR3, as DNA: TGTGTCAGCAGTCTGACAGGGACACGTTACGAGCAGTACTTC. Residues: CVSSLTGTRYEQYF. The chain combines TRBV12-3 or TRBV12-4 with TRBJ2-4; 7 bases line up with TRBD1. The DNA matches TRBJ2-7 better at its end, which makes the J call doubtful. The CDR3 consists of 14 residues.

This clonotype was counted between two and nine times. Being one base from a much bigger clone, this may be a read error. V gene TRBV7-2 combines with J gene TRBJ2-5; D call uncertain. The J call may not be correct, given that the DNA end is closer to TRBJ2-1. CDR1 is SGHTA and CDR2 is FQGNSA in the germline V gene. CDR3 length equals 13 residues. The CDR3 region is CASSSYTQETQFF. The CDR3 nucleotides are TGTGCCAGCAGCTCCTACACCCAAGAGACCCAGTTCTTC.

This clonotype showed up just a few times. This chain connects TRBV27 to TRBJ1-2, with TRBD1 matching 8 bases. The V gene's germline CDR1 is MNHEY and CDR2 SMNVEV (reference sequence). The ends lost 9 bases at V and 2 bases at J; junction bases unmatched: 8. CDR3 length equals 14 residues. CDR3 DNA sequence: TGTGCCAGTAGGACAGGGTTGGGGAACTATGGCTACACCTTC. This sequence encodes CASRTGLGNYGYTF.

The genes are TRBV28 and TRBJ2-4, with 11 bases that match TRBD2. The end of the DNA aligns better with TRBJ2-7, so the J call may be wrong. Germline CDR1 reads MDHEN; CDR2 reads SYDVKM. The CDR3 loop spans 15 amino acids. CDR3 sequence: CASSDTSGRRYEQYF. The DNA for the CDR3 is TGTGCCAGCAGTGACACTAGCGGGAGACGCTACGAGCAGTACTTC.

The chain is built from TRBV5-5 and TRBJ2-1, with 9 positions matching TRBD1. The length of the CDR3 is 15 residues. Per the germline V gene, CDR1 is SGHKS and CDR2 is YYEKEE (reference sequence). V lost 3 bases and J lost 9; bases outside the gene matches: 10. The CDR3 spells CASSYRDRALGEQFF. The DNA of the CDR3 is TGTGCCAGCAGCTACCGGGACAGGGCGTTGGGTGAGCAGTTCTTC.

The table lists this clonotype with a count of one. This chain uses TRBV28 with TRBJ2-7; D gene ambiguous. The germline gives CDR1 MDHEN, CDR2 SYDVKM. This CDR3 is 14 amino acids long. The V gene lost 3 bases and the J gene lost 4 bases, with 13 bases spanning the gap. The CDR3 DNA reads TGTGCCAGCAGTTTCCAAGAACCTAATTACGAGCAGTACTTC. Protein product: CASSFQEPNYEQYF.

This clonotype has just a few counts. The chain uses TRBV11-1 and TRBJ2-7; D is possibly TRBD1 (5 bases). CDR3 length: 11 amino acids. CDR1 and CDR2 from the germline V gene are SGHAT and FQDESV (reference sequence). Trimming removed 8 bases from V and 6 bases from J, with 11 bases in between. The CDR3 nucleotides read TGTGCCAGCCAATCCAGGGTCGAGCAGTACTTC. This sequence encodes CASQSRVEQYF.

Many counts were recorded for this clonotype. The chain uses TRBV6-1 and TRBJ2-5; TRBD1 or TRBD2 may be the D gene (6 bases each). V was pared by 4 bases and J by 2 bases, with 20 bases between. Germline V gene lookup returns CDR1 MNHNS and CDR2 SASEGT. The CDR3 length is 17 residues. The DNA for the CDR3 is TGTGCCAGCAGTGGGGCAGGGGCGGGGACCATTCAAGAGACCCAGTACTTC. Encoded protein: CASSGAGAGTIQETQYF.

This clonotype was counted between two and nine times. This chain joins TRBV4-1 and TRBJ1-4, with unresolved D. Deletions cut 4 bases from V and 0 bases from J, with 12 bases between. CDR3 size: 16 residues. Germline V lookup: CDR1 MGHRA, CDR2 YSYEKL. CDR3 amino acids: CASSRSLAPTNEKLFF. DNA of the CDR3: TGCGCCAGCAGCCGAAGTCTAGCCCCAACTAATGAAAAACTGTTTTTT.

This clonotype has only a few counts. This may be a read error, as it is one base from a much larger clone. This rearrangement joins TRBV12-3 or TRBV12-4 to TRBJ2-7; TRBD1 matches 10 bases. CDR3 length equals 14 residues. The CDR3 coding sequence is TGTGCCGGCAGTTTGAGGACAGGGGGCTACGAGCAGTACTTC. Translated, it gives CAGSLRTGGYEQYF.

This clonotype was counted only a few times. The chain joins TRBV28 to TRBJ2-1; D possibly corresponds to TRBD2 (5 bases). V was trimmed by 5 bases and J by 7 bases, leaving 12 bases between them. This CDR3 has 13 residues. Germline V gene lookup returns CDR1 MDHEN and CDR2 SYDVKM. This CDR3 reads CASSPAPGNEQFF. The DNA of the CDR3 is TGTGCCAGCAGTCCCGCCCCGGGGAATGAGCAGTTCTTC.

This chain uses TRBV7-9 with TRBJ1-2; 12 nucleotides align to TRBD1. Germline V gene lookup returns CDR1 SEHNR and CDR2 FQNEAQ (reference sequence). V was clipped by 5 bases and J by 4 bases; unmatched bases: 8. There are 16 residues in the CDR3. The CDR3 nucleotides are TGTGCCAGCAGCAGAGCGGGGACAGGGGGCAGCTATGGCTACACCTTC. It is translated as CASSRAGTGGSYGYTF.

About this clonotype itself: One end of the junction does not line up with germline, which may come from a read error. CDR3 sequence: CAGSTWTGGTEAFF. As DNA, the CDR3 is TGTGCCGGCAGCACATGGACAGGGGGCACTGAAGCTTTCTTT. V gene TRBV13 combines with J gene TRBJ1-1; 10 nucleotides align to TRBD1. The CDR3 consists of 14 residues. The V gene's germline CDR1 is PRHDT and CDR2 FYEKMQ (reference sequence).

This clonotype showed up many times. The chain carries TRBV7-3 and TRBJ2-1, with D hard to call. Germline CDR1 SGHTA, CDR2 FQGTGA. The CDR3 extends over 13 amino acids. V lost 3 bases, J lost 5 bases, and 8 bases lay in between. As DNA, the CDR3 is TGTGCCAGCAGCTTTGACCCGGACAATGAGCAGTTCTTC. Translating it yields CASSFDPDNEQFF.

This clonotype has a handful of counts. This chain links TRBV14 with TRBJ2-2; the D gene could be TRBD1 or TRBD2 (5 bases each). Germline assignment: CDR1 SGHDN and CDR2 FVKESK. The CDR3 contains 16 residues. V was clipped by 1 base and J by 4 bases, with 13 bases between them. Here the CDR3 reads CASSQVRGGLTGELFF. CDR3 in DNA: TGTGCCAGCAGCCAAGTGAGGGGCGGTCTCACCGGGGAGCTGTTTTTT.

This clonotype was detected only a few times. This sequence joins TRBV2 and TRBJ1-2; no clear D gene. CDR3 length: 13 amino acids. The V and J ends lost 5 bases and 3 bases respectively, with 10 bases between them. Germline V lookup: CDR1 SNHLY, CDR2 FYNNEI. CDR3 sequence (DNA): TGTGCCAGCAGTCCGTTGGAGGACTATGGCTACACCTTC. This sequence encodes CASSPLEDYGYTF.

Of note for this clonotype: An end of the junction does not agree with germline; a read error may underlie this. The V gene is TRBV24-1, the J gene TRBJ2-7; TRBD1 aligns across 7 bases. CDR1 KGHDR and CDR2 SFDVKD come from the germline V gene. This CDR3 has 14 amino acids. Written as DNA, the CDR3 is TGTGCCACCAGTCCGGACAGGCGATCCTACGAGCATTACTTC. Protein product: CATSPDRRSYEHYF.

With respect to this clonotype: Compared with germline, one end of the junction differs, possibly owing to a read error. The chain carries TRBV12-3 or TRBV12-4 and TRBJ1-5; D is unresolved. The length of the CDR3 is 16 residues. As DNA, the CDR3 is TGTGCCAGCAGTTCTCGGACTGGGTATAGCAATCGGCCCCAGCATTTT. This translates into CASSSRTGYSNRPQHF.

The V and J genes are TRBV27 and TRBJ2-4; TRBD2 aligns across 7 bases. The J call is in doubt because the DNA end fits TRBJ2-7 better. Per germline, CDR1 MNHEY and CDR2 SMNVEV (reference sequence). The CDR3 consists of 14 residues. The CDR3 here is CASRWGGGDYEQYF. The CDR3 region has the DNA TGTGCCAGCAGGTGGGGGGGAGGAGACTACGAGCAGTACTTC.

V and J are TRBV28 and TRBJ2-7; D may correspond to TRBD1 or TRBD2 (5 bases each). CDR1 is MDHEN and CDR2 is SYDVKM in the germline V gene. The CDR3 runs 14 residues. V shed 5 bases and J shed 6 bases, with 17 bases lying between them. Here the CDR3 reads CASSMRGFGFEQYF. DNA for the CDR3: TGTGCCAGCAGTATGAGGGGCTTCGGTTTCGAGCAGTACTTC.

In this sample, this clonotype turned up many times. The genes are TRBV4-3 and TRBJ2-7, with 9 bases matching TRBD1. The trim removed 0 bases at V and 6 bases at J, leaving 9 bases unmatched. From germline, CDR1 is LGHNA and CDR2 YSLEER. This CDR3 is 16 amino acids long. The chain's CDR3 is CASSQERGTGTSEQYF. DNA for the CDR3: TGCGCCAGCAGCCAAGAGCGCGGGACAGGGACGAGCGAGCAGTACTTC.

The CDR3 DNA follows: TGTGCCAGCTCACCACAAAGGGAGACTGAAGCTTTCTTT. This gives the protein CASSPQRETEAFF. The chain combines TRBV18 with TRBJ1-1; D unclear. V was shortened by 1 base and J by 5 bases, with 8 bases between the two germline ends. The CDR3 runs to 13 residues. Germline-derived CDR1 and CDR2 are KGHSH and LQKENI.

To note about this clonotype: A much larger clone sits a single nucleotide away, making a read error possible. This rearrangement joins TRBV28 to TRBJ2-3; D may correspond to TRBD1 or TRBD2 (5 bases each). The CDR3 covers 15 residues. The germline V gene encodes CDR1 MDHEN and CDR2 SYDVKM. The CDR3 DNA reads as TGTGGCAGCAGTTTAAACGGGGCACCCACAGATACGCAGTATTTT. Its translation: CGSSLNGAPTDTQYF.

This clonotype was seen repeatedly, ten times or more. The chain recombines TRBV7-6 with TRBJ2-7; 9 nucleotides align to TRBD2. The CDR3 loop spans 14 amino acids. CDR1 SGHVS and CDR2 FNYEAQ come from the germline V gene. Losses at the gene ends were 8 bases for V and 4 bases for J; bases not matched to a gene: 9. The CDR3 loop reads CASGREGRRYEQYF. The CDR3 bases are TGTGCCAGCGGGCGGGAGGGCAGAAGGTACGAGCAGTACTTC.